The following is a T cell receptor beta chain sequence with its context. Antigen: not known. The trim removed 6 bases at V and 6 bases at J, leaving 5 bases unmatched. The CDR3 runs to 13 residues. From germline, CDR1 is SQVTM and CDR2 ANQGSEA. This sample was included in a study of beta chain features in type 1 diabetes. Study observations and caveats: Lower insertion and higher deletion counts appeared at VDJ junctions in type 1 diabetes patients. Shortening of TCRB CDR3s, moderate but significant, appeared in all four CD4+ subsets of Type 1 diabetes patients.

Expressed TCRB transcripts were sequenced because the isolated RNA had all been reverse transcribed beforehand. Produced via immunoSEQ multiplex PCR; TCRdb's table is partial and in-frame only. The sample lists roughly 500,000 clones, 25% to 35% occurring once. The receptor's source is a man aged 18 to 35 in good health. Sequencing input: naive CD4+ T cells from blood. The chain uses TRBV29-1 and TRBJ2-2; the match to TRBD1 covers 9 bases. The CDR3 DNA sequence: TGCAGCGTGGGACAGGGAGACCCCGGGGAGCTGTTTTTT. It is translated as CSVGQGDPGELFF.